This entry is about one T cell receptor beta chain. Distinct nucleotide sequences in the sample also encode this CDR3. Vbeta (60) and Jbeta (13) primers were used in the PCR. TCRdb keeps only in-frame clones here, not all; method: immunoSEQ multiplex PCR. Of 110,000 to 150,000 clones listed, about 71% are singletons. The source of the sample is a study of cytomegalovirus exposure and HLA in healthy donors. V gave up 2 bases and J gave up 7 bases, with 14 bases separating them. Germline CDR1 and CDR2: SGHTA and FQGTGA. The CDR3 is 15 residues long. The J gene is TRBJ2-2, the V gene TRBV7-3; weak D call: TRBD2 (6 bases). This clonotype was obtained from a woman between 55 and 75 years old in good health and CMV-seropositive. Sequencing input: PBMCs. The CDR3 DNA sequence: TGTGCCAGCAGCTTACGTGGGAGGAGTGGCGGGGAGCTGTTTTTT. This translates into CASSLRGRSGGELFF.